This T cell receptor beta chain was found in a study of shared T cell receptors in the human thymus. There are 16 residues in the CDR3. Trimming took off 0 bases at V and 3 bases at J, with 17 bases between the two ends. In germline, CDR1 is SQVTM, CDR2 ANQGSEA. Libraries were prepared by immunoSEQ multiplex PCR; TCRdb keeps only in-frame clonotypes and omits some of them. The sample lists 700,000 or so clones; 80% to 90% were seen once. This same sample was also part of a study on human thymus T cells. As that study records: Corrective cardiac surgery supplied the resected thymus tissue. The authors found apparently biased V and J gene usage in thymic and blood repertoires. Thymic TCR repertoires of unrelated people reportedly overlapped highly.

What was sequenced was thymocytes. This clonotype was sampled from a girl in the first two years of life with a congenital heart defect. This chain connects TRBV29-1 to TRBJ1-1, with unresolved D. Here the CDR3 reads CSVEDPNPRVDTEAFF. In DNA, the CDR3 is TGCAGCGTTGAAGATCCCAACCCCCGCGTGGACACTGAAGCTTTCTTT.